The rows below give T cell receptor beta chains drawn from one sample of a study of T cell changes during pregnancy in multiple sclerosis. Sequenced by immunoSEQ multiplex PCR; TCRdb stores in-frame clones only, minus some. The sample includes fewer than 60,000 clones, around 93% of them seen just once. The sequencing here drew on CD8+ T cells from peripheral blood mononuclear cells, taken after pregnancy. Source of these receptors: a female donor with multiple sclerosis, enrolled in a pregnancy study. The CDR3 runs from the conserved cysteine through the conserved F or W. D genes are given only for firm matches. Expanded clones are given a class, and other clones once, few, many or no size at all.

V	length	D	size	J	CDR3	DNA
TRBV10-2	11	NA	once	TRBJ2-1	CASTLNNEQFF	TGCGCCAGCACCCTAAACAATGAGCAGTTCTTC
TRBV27	14	TRBD1	NA	TRBJ1-6	CASSRGQGISPLHF	TGTGCCAGCAGCCGGGGACAGGGGATTTCTCCCCTCCACTTT
TRBV13	15	TRBD1	NA	TRBJ2-7	CASSVNSGQGGEQYF	TGTGCCAGCAGCGTAAACTCGGGACAGGGGGGCGAGCAGTACTTC
TRBV7-9	12	NA	NA	TRBJ2-7	CASQRADYEQYF	TGTGCCAGCCAGCGGGCGGACTACGAGCAGTACTTC
TRBV5-6	17	TRBD1	once	TRBJ1-4	CASSLEDRGLANEKLFF	TGTGCCAGCAGCTTGGAGGACAGGGGGCTGGCTAATGAAAAACTGTTTTTT
TRBV10-3	12	NA	NA	TRBJ2-5	CAISDGEETQYF	TGTGCCATCAGTGACGGGGAAGAGACCCAGTACTTC
TRBV10-3	13	NA	NA	TRBJ1-2	CAISGTDSYGYTF	TGTGCCATCAGTGGGACGGACAGCTATGGCTACACCTTC
TRBV5-1	14	TRBD1	NA	TRBJ2-7	CASSLEAGGSEQYF	TGCGCCAGCAGCTTGGAGGCAGGGGGCTCCGAGCAGTACTTC
TRBV13	15	TRBD2	NA	TRBJ2-7	CASRPGTSQTYEQYF	TGTGCCAGCAGACCCGGGACTAGCCAAACCTACGAGCAGTACTTC
TRBV27	16	NA	NA	TRBJ2-5	CASSSQGFTGQETQYF	TGTGCCAGCAGTTCACAGGGTTTTACCGGACAAGAGACCCAGTACTTC
TRBV29-1	11	NA	NA	TRBJ2-1	CSVERGNEQFF	TGCAGCGTTGAACGAGGGAATGAGCAGTTCTTC
TRBV5-1	17	TRBD1	NA	TRBJ2-7	CASSGYRGPTVGDEQYF	TGCGCCAGCAGCGGGTACAGGGGGCCCACCGTCGGGGACGAGCAGTACTTC
TRBV29-1	12	NA	NA	TRBJ1-1	CSVRHTNTEAFF	TGCAGCGTGAGACATACTAACACTGAAGCTTTCTTT
TRBV6-1	14	NA	NA	TRBJ1-1	CASTASGVSTEAFF	TGTGCCAGCACCGCGTCCGGGGTTTCTACTGAAGCTTTCTTT
TRBV10-2	13	NA	NA	TRBJ2-3	CASRRPRGDTQYF	TGCGCCAGCCGACGGCCCCGGGGAGATACGCAGTATTTT
TRBV27	16	TRBD1	NA	TRBJ1-4	CASSLSINRGREKLFF	TGTGCCAGCAGTTTATCGATCAACAGGGGGAGGGAAAAACTGTTTTTT
TRBV7-2	12	NA	NA	TRBJ2-7	CASSPSSYEQYF	TGTGCCAGCAGCCCCAGCTCCTACGAGCAGTACTTC
TRBV12-5	15	TRBD2	NA	TRBJ2-3	CASGLAGGPADTQYF	TGTGCTAGTGGTCTAGCGGGGGGGCCCGCAGATACGCAGTATTTT
TRBV2	14	NA	NA	TRBJ1-1	CASRQQGPSTEAFF	TGTGCCAGCAGACAACAGGGCCCATCCACTGAAGCTTTCTTT
TRBV7-6	16	TRBD1	NA	TRBJ2-1	CASSLEGQGNYNEQFF	TGTGCCAGCAGCTTAGAGGGACAGGGGAACTACAATGAGCAGTTCTTC
TRBV28	15	NA	NA	TRBJ2-5	CASSLPPQTEETQYF	TGTGCCAGCAGTTTACCACCCCAGACAGAAGAGACCCAGTACTTC
TRBV9	16	TRBD2	NA	TRBJ2-5	CASSETSGGAGETQYF	TGTGCCAGCAGCGAGACTAGCGGGGGGGCCGGAGAGACCCAGTACTTC
TRBV30	16	TRBD1	NA	TRBJ1-1	CAWSVFPGTANTEAFF	TGTGCCTGGAGTGTTTTTCCCGGGACAGCCAACACTGAAGCTTTCTTT
TRBV6-1	15	TRBD1	NA	TRBJ1-6	CASSDSGQNNSPLHF	TGTGCCAGCAGTGACTCGGGACAGAATAATTCACCCCTCCACTTT
TRBV9	15	TRBD1	few	TRBJ1-1	CASSASGTGVTEAFF	TGTGCCAGCAGCGCCTCTGGGACAGGGGTCACTGAAGCTTTCTTT
TRBV7-3	15	TRBD1	NA	TRBJ1-1	CASSPGQGLNTEAFF	TGTGCCAGCAGTCCAGGACAGGGTTTGAACACTGAAGCTTTCTTT
TRBV7-9	15	TRBD1	NA	TRBJ2-7	CASSPAGQGYHEQYF	TGTGCCAGCAGCCCAGCAGGACAGGGGTACCACGAGCAGTACTTC
TRBV6-1	16	NA	once	TRBJ2-5	CASSEHRTAIMETQYF	TGTGCCAGCAGTGAACACCGGACAGCTATAATGGAGACCCAGTACTTC
TRBV30	15	TRBD2	NA	TRBJ2-1	CAWSGLAGGYNEQFF	TGTGCCTGGAGTGGACTAGCGGGGGGTTACAATGAGCAGTTCTTC
TRBV5-4	13	TRBD1	NA	TRBJ2-7	CASSFGQVNEQYF	TGTGCCAGCAGCTTTGGACAGGTGAACGAGCAGTACTTC
TRBV11-2	14	TRBD1	NA	TRBJ1-1	CASSPRTGRTEAFF	TGTGCCAGCAGCCCCCGGACAGGGCGAACTGAAGCTTTCTTT
TRBV19	14	NA	NA	TRBJ2-2	CASSMETATGELFF	TGTGCCAGTAGTATGGAGACAGCCACCGGGGAGCTGTTTTTT
TRBV30	15	TRBD1	NA	TRBJ2-3	CAWSVGTGSTDTQYF	TGTGCCTGGAGTGTAGGGACAGGTAGCACAGATACGCAGTATTTT
TRBV6-4	17	NA	NA	TRBJ2-7	CASNHPKEGLGRNEQYF	TGTGCCAGCAATCACCCTAAGGAGGGATTAGGCCGAAACGAGCAGTACTTC
TRBV5-1	14	TRBD1	few	TRBJ1-6	CASKRGTGDSPLHF	TGCGCCAGTAAGAGGGGGACAGGAGATTCACCCCTCCACTTT
TRBV28	15	NA	NA	TRBJ1-1	CASCDEGHLNTEAFF	TGTGCCAGTTGTGATGAGGGACACCTGAACACTGAAGCTTTCTTT
TRBV7-9	15	NA	few	TRBJ1-1	CASSLVPTANTEAFF	TGTGCCAGCAGCTTAGTGCCGACAGCGAACACTGAAGCTTTCTTT
TRBV2	15	TRBD1	NA	TRBJ1-2	CASHETGVGNYGYTF	TGTGCCAGTCATGAAACAGGGGTCGGCAACTATGGCTACACCTTC
TRBV11-2	12	NA	few	TRBJ2-1	CASSLSSALAFF	TGTGCCAGCAGCCTGTCTAGCGCGTTGGCGTTCTTC
TRBV27	15	TRBD1	NA	TRBJ1-6	CASSPGTEPNSPLHF	TGTGCCAGCAGTCCAGGGACAGAACCCAATTCACCCCTCCACTTT
TRBV9	12	NA	NA	TRBJ2-2	CASSELPGELFF	TGTGCCAGCAGCGAACTCCCCGGGGAGCTGTTTTTT
TRBV27	16	TRBD2	NA	TRBJ2-7	CASRYRTSGGSYEQYF	TGTGCCAGCCGATACCGGACTAGCGGGGGTTCTTACGAGCAGTACTTC
TRBV9	17	NA	NA	TRBJ2-7	CASSVGGISSTSYEQYF	TGTGCCAGCAGCGTAGGAGGGATCAGCTCGACATCCTACGAGCAGTACTTC